The 9 T cell receptor beta chains below were found in one sample sequenced in a study of PD-1 blockade in classical Hodgkin lymphoma. Assay: immunoSEQ multiplex PCR; the TCRdb copy retains only in-frame clones and omits some. The sample has about 150,000 clones, about four fifths seen once; the top ten hold approximately 9.6%. Relapse after autologous stem cell transplantation occurred in every patient, and brentuximab vedotin exposure varied. The sample was peripheral blood mononuclear cells (PBMCs), taken before the second cycle of nivolumab. The receptors were sampled from a human donor with classical Hodgkin lymphoma.

As for this clone: The same CDR3 arises from other DNA sequences in this sample as well. The gene calls are TRBV11-3 and TRBJ1-1; D not resolved. This CDR3 spans 13 amino acids. The germline V gene has CDR1 SGHNT and CDR2 YENEEA. V lost 2 bases, J lost 2 bases, and 6 bases lay in between. CDR3 loop: CASSLSPNTEAFF. CDR3 in DNA: TGTGCCAGCAGCTTATCGCCCAACACTGAAGCTTTCTTT. Combining the CDR3 with reference TRBV11-3 and TRBJ1-1 gives the whole variable domain EAGVVQSPRYKIIEKKQPVAFWCNPISGHNTLYWYLQNLGQGPELLIRYENEEAVDDSQLPKDRFSAERLKGVDSTLKIQPAELGDSAVYLCASSLSPNTEAFFGQGTRLTVV.

This chain uses TRBV6-5 with TRBJ1-5, with 9 positions matching TRBD1. The CDR3 is made up of 12 amino acids. CDR1 and CDR2 (germline): MNHEY, SVGAGI. The V gene end was trimmed by 6 bases and the J gene end by 11 bases; junction bases not matched to a gene: 5. The CDR3 spells CASSLDRGAQHF. The CDR3, as DNA: TGTGCCAGCAGCCTAGACAGGGGGGCCCAGCATTTT.

The CDR3 here is CASGAGVRTEAFF. The CDR3 DNA follows: TGTGCTAGTGGTGCAGGAGTTCGGACTGAAGCTTTCTTT. The chain links TRBV12-5 to TRBJ1-1; no clear D. Germline lookup yields CDR1 LGHNT and CDR2 FRNRAP. V lost 5 bases and J lost 5, with 12 bases in between. The CDR3 loop spans 13 amino acids.

This sequence joins TRBV10-3 and TRBJ2-1, with 14 bases matching TRBD2. CDR1 and CDR2 (germline): ENHRY, SYGVKD. The trim removed 3 bases at V and 2 bases at J, leaving 9 bases unmatched. This CDR3 is 19 amino acids long. The CDR3 DNA follows: TGTGCCATCAGTGACGGGACTAGCGGGAGCCGCCGGACCTACAATGAGCAGTTCTTC. As protein: CAISDGTSGSRRTYNEQFF.

The rearrangement links TRBV4-1 to TRBJ2-1; TRBD2 matches at 13 bases. The CDR3 totals 17 residues. Germline values: CDR1 MGHRA, CDR2 YSYEKL. The V segment lost 4 bases and the J segment 0 bases; nucleotides outside the gene matches: 3. The CDR3: CASSPGLAGHSYNEQFF. The DNA for the CDR3 is TGCGCCAGCAGCCCGGGACTAGCGGGGCACTCCTACAATGAGCAGTTCTTC.

This clone was recorded once. This chain joins TRBV5-6 and TRBJ1-2, with a weak D call TRBD1 (5 bases). Trimming took 2 bases from V and 4 from J, leaving 9 bases between them. The germline CDR1 and CDR2 sequences are SGHDT and YYEEEE. The CDR3 extends over 13 amino acids. In nucleotides, the CDR3 is TGTGCCAGCAGCTTCGGCAGGGCCTATGGCTACACCTTC. This translates into CASSFGRAYGYTF.

This chain connects TRBV19 to TRBJ1-2; D may be TRBD1 (6 bases). The V and J ends lost 4 bases and 4 bases respectively, with 16 bases between them. The CDR3 covers 15 residues. CDR1 is LNHDA and CDR2 is SQIVND in the germline V gene (reference sequence). CDR3 in DNA: TGTGCCAGTAGTACGCTACAGGGATTCGGCTATGGCTACACCTTC. The encoded protein is CASSTLQGFGYGYTF.

The chain combines TRBV18 with TRBJ1-5; a possible D gene is TRBD1 (5 bases). The CDR3 consists of 17 residues. Deletions cut 3 bases from V and 5 bases from J, with 20 bases between. From germline, CDR1 is KGHSH and CDR2 LQKENI. In DNA, the CDR3 is TGTGCCAGCTCACCCGGGGTTACAGGCTCAGGTTATCAGCCCCAGCATTTT. Residues: CASSPGVTGSGYQPQHF.

The chain couples TRBV28 to TRBJ2-7; unclear D gene. Germline assignment: CDR1 MDHEN and CDR2 SYDVKM. The CDR3 has 14 residues. V lost 6 bases, J lost 9 bases, and 21 bases lay in between. CDR3 sequence: CASSRPGPHEGQYF. CDR3 in DNA: TGTGCCAGCAGCCGCCCGGGCCCCCACGAAGGGCAGTACTTC. Full variable domain (outside the CDR3, taken from reference TRBV28 and TRBJ2-7): DVKVTQSSRYLVKRTGEKVFLECVQDMDHENMFWYRQDPGLGLRLIYFSYDVKMKEKGDIPEGYSVSREKKERFSLILESASTNQTSMYLCASSRPGPHEGQYFGPGTRLTVT.